One TCR beta chain is described in this entry. This sample is part of a study of neoadjuvant anti-PD-1 for oral cavity cancer. Produced via immunoSEQ multiplex PCR; TCRdb's table is partial and in-frame only. The repertoire consists of over 8,500 clones, with approximately 62% occurring once and the leading ten covering almost 8.5%. V was clipped by 1 base and J by 6 bases, with 13 bases between them. The CDR3 has 15 residues. The germline gives CDR1 SGDLS, CDR2 YYNGEE. The material was tumor tissue, obtained before nivolumab (anti-PD-1) treatment. This chain joins TRBV9 and TRBJ1-4; the D is unclear. The TCR originated in a person aged 35-79 years with oral cavity squamous cell carcinoma. CDR3 sequence: CASSVMGSRDEKLFF. CDR3 nucleotides: TGTGCCAGCAGCGTAATGGGTAGTAGAGATGAAAAACTGTTTTTT.